This TCR beta chain was sequenced for a study of blood T cell repertoires in COVID-19. Across the whole study: The United States, Italy and Spain supplied acute and convalescent COVID-19 samples.

The V and J ends lost 0 bases and 6 bases respectively, with 11 bases between them. CDR1 and CDR2 from the germline V gene are LNHDA and SQIVND (reference sequence). The CDR3 extends over 15 amino acids. Source study methods: For nucleated cells, counts were estimated from reference gene primer amplification. Method: immunoSEQ multiplex PCR; TCRdb's copy keeps in-frame clones and lacks some. The DNA gave D and trimming, while V, J and clone size come from that table. The data show 320,000 or so clones, about 90% seen once. Clinical history reported by participants formed the basis on which cohorts were assigned.

Sample: PBMCs or T cells enriched from blood (not recorded which). This clonotype was obtained from a woman in her twenties or thirties who had recovered from COVID-19. The chain combines TRBV19 with TRBJ2-2, with D maybe TRBD2 (7 bases). CDR3 in DNA: TGTGCCAGTAGTATAGACGGAGGGGGGGCCGGGGAGCTGTTTTTT. Translation gives CASSIDGGGAGELFF.